The entry that follows covers one T cell receptor (beta chain) sequence. These data come from a study of blood T cell repertoires in COVID-19. Sequenced by immunoSEQ multiplex PCR; TCRdb stores in-frame clones only, minus some. The sample yields roughly 250,000 clones, around 86% seen once. The trim removed 4 bases at V and 3 bases at J, leaving 4 bases unmatched. CDR1 and CDR2 (germline): LGHNA, YSLEER. CDR3 length equals 15 residues. The chain employs TRBV4-3 and TRBJ2-1; 9 positions match TRBD1. The receptor was derived from an older woman with active or convalescent COVID-19. Specimen: peripheral blood. CDR3 nucleotides: TGCGCCAGCAGCCGCGACAGGGGGTTCTACAATGAGCAGTTCTTC. Translated, it gives CASSRDRGFYNEQFF.